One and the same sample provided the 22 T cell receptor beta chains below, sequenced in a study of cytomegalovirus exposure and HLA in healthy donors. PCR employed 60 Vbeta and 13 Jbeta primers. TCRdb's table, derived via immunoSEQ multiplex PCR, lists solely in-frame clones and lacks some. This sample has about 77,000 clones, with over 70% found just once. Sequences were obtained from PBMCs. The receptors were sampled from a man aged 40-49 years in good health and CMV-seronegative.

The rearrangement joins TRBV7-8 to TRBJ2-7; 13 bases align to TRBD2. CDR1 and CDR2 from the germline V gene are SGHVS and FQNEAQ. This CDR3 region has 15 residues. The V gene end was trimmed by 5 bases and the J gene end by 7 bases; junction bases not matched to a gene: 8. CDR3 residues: CASSLGLAGVGEQYF. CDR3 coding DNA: TGTGCCAGCAGCCTAGGACTAGCGGGAGTGGGGGAGCAGTACTTC.

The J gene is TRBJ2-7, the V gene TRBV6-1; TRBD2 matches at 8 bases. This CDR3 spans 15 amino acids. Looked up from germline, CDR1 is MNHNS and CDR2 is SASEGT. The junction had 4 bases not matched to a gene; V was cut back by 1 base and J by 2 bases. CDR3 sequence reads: CASSEETGGPYEQYF. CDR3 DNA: TGTGCCAGCAGTGAAGAAACGGGAGGGCCCTACGAGCAGTACTTC.

In DNA form, the CDR3 reads TGTGCCACCAGCATACGGGAGGGCCCGGACACCGGGGAGCTGTTTTTT. As protein: CATSIREGPDTGELFF. The rearrangement joins TRBV15 to TRBJ2-2, with 8 bases that match TRBD2. The junction had 7 bases not matched to a gene; V was cut back by 4 bases and J by 3 bases. This CDR3 spans 16 amino acids. Looked up from germline, CDR1 is LNHNV and CDR2 is YYDKDF (reference sequence).

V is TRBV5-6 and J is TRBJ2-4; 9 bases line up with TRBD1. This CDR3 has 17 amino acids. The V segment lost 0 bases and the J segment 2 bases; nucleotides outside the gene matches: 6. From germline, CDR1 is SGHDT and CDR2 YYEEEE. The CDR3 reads CASSLGTGVETKNIQYF. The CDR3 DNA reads TGTGCCAGCAGCTTGGGGACAGGGGTAGAAACCAAAAACATTCAGTACTTC.

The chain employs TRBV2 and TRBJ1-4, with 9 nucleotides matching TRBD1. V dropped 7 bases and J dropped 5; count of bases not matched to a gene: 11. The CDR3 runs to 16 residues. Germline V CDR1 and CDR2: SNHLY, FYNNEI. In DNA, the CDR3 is TGTGCCAGCACTCCAAGCCGGGACAGGGTGAATGAAAAACTGTTTTTT. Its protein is CASTPSRDRVNEKLFF.

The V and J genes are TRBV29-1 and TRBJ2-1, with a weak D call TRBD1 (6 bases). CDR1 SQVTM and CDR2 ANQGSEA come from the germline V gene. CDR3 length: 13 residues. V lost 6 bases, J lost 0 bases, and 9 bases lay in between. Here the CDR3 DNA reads TGCAGCGTCGGACAGAGCTCCTACAATGAGCAGTTCTTC. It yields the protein CSVGQSSYNEQFF.

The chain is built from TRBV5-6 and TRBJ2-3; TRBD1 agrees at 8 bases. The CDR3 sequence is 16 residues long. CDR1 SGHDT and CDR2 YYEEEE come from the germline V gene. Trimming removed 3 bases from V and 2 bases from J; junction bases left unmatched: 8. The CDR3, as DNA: TGTGCCAGCAGCTCTCTTTTGACAGGGGACACAGATACGCAGTATTTT. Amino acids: CASSSLLTGDTDTQYF.

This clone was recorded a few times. CDR3 in DNA: TGCGCCAGCAGCCAAGCCGGGACAGGGCTCACAGATACGCAGTATTTT. It specifies CASSQAGTGLTDTQYF. The chain has TRBV4-1 and TRBJ2-3; 9 bases fit TRBD1. V lost 1 base to trimming and J lost 2 bases; unmatched junction nucleotides: 4. Germline V gene data show CDR1 as MGHRA and CDR2 as YSYEKL. This CDR3 region has 16 residues.

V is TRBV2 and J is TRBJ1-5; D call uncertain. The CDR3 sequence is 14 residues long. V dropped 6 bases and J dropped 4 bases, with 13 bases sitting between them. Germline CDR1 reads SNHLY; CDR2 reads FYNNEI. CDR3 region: CASSPAAGNQPQHF. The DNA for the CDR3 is TGTGCCAGCAGCCCCGCGGCGGGGAATCAGCCCCAGCATTTT.

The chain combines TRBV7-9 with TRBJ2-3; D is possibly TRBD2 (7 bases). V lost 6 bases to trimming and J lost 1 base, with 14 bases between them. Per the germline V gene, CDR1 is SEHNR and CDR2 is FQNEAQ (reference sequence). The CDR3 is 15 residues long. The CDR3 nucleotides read TGTGCCAGCAGGGGAGGGGGGTCTGGCACAGATACGCAGTATTTT. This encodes CASRGGGSGTDTQYF.

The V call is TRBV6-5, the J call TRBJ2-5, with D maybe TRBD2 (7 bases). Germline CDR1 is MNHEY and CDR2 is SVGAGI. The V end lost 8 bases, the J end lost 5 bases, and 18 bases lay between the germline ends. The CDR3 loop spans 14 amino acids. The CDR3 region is CASGGGTRGETQYF. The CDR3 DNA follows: TGTGCCAGCGGGGGAGGGACGAGGGGGGAGACCCAGTACTTC.

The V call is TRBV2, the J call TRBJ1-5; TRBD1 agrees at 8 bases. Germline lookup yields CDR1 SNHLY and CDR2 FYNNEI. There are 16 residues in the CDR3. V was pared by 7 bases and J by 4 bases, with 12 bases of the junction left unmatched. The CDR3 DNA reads TGTGCCAGCAAAGAAACAGGGGGTGCCCCTAATCAGCCCCAGCATTTT. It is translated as CASKETGGAPNQPQHF.

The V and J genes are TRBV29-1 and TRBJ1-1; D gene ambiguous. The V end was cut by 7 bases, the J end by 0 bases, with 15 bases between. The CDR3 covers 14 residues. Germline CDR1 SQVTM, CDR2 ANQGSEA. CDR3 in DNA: TGCAGCGCCTCCCGAGTTCTCATGAACACTGAAGCTTTCTTT. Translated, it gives CSASRVLMNTEAFF.

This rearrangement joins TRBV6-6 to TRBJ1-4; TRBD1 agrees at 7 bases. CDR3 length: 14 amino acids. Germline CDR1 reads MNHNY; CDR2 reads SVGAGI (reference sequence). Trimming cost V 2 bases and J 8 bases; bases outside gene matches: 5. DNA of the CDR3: TGTGCCAGCAGTTACCCCGGACAGGAAGAAAAACTGTTTTTT. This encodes CASSYPGQEEKLFF.

CDR3 region: CASSPVDRSYNEQFF. The CDR3 nucleotides read TGTGCCAGCTCACCGGTGGACAGATCCTACAATGAGCAGTTCTTC. The chain combines TRBV18 with TRBJ2-1; a weak D match, TRBD1 (6 bases). The CDR3 is made up of 15 amino acids. Trimming took 3 bases from V and 1 from J, leaving 10 bases between them. Germline values: CDR1 KGHSH, CDR2 LQKENI.

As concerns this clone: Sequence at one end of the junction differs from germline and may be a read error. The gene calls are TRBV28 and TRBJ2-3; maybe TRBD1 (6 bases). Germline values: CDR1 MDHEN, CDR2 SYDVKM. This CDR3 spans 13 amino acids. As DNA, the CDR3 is TGTGCCAGCAGTTTCCCCCAACAGGACAGTCCAGGTTTT. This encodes CASSFPQQDSPGF.

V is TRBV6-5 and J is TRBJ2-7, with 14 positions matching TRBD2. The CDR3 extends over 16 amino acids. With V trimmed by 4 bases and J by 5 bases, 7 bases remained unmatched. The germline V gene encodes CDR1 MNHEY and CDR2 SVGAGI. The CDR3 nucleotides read TGTGCCAGCAGTTTTTCGGGACTAGCGGGAGCGCACGAGCAGTACTTC. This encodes CASSFSGLAGAHEQYF.

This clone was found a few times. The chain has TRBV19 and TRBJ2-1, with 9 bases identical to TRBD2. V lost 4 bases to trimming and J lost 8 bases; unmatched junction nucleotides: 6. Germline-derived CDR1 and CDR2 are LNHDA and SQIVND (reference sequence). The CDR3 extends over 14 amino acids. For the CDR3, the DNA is TGTGCCAGTAGTAGGGCGGGAGGGTGGCATGAGCAGTTCTTC. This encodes CASSRAGGWHEQFF. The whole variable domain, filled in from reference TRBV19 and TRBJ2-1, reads DGGITQSPKYLFRKEGQNVTLSCEQNLNHDAMYWYRQDPGQGLRLIYYSQIVNDFQKGDIAEGYSVSREKKESFPLTVTSAQKNPTAFYLCASSRAGGWHEQFFGPGTRLTVL.

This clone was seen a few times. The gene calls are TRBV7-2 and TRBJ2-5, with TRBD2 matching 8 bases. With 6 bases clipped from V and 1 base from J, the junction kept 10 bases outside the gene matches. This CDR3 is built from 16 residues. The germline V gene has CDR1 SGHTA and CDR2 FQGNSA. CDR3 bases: TGTGCCAGCAGATGGATAGCGGGGACTAGCCAAGAGACCCAGTACTTC. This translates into CASRWIAGTSQETQYF.

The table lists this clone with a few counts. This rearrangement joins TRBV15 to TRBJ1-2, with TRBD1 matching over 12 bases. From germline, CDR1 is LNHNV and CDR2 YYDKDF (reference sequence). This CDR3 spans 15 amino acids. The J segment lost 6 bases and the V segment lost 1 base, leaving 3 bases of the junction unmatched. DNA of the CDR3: TGTGCCACCAGCAGAGGGGGACAGGGGGCGCATGGCTACACCTTC. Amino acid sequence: CATSRGGQGAHGYTF.

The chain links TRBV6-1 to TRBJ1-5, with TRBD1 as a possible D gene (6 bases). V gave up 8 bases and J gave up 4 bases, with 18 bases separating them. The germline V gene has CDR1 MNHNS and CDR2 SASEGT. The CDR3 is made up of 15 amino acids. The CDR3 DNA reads TGTGCCAGCCATTTTTTTTCAGGGGCTAATCAGCCCCAGCATTTT. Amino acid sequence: CASHFFSGANQPQHF.

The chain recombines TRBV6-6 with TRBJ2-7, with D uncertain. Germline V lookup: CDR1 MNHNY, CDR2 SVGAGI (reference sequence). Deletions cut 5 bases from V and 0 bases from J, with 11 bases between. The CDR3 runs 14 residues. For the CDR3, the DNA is TGTGCCAGCAGTATCGACTCGAACTCCTACGAGCAGTACTTC. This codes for CASSIDSNSYEQYF.